This record concerns one T cell receptor (beta chain) sequence. Its antigen is not known. Assay used: immunoSEQ multiplex PCR; TCRdb lists only in-frame clones, some missing. The sample includes some 80,000 clones, roughly 86% seen only once; the top ten take more than 2.5%. Unmatched junction bases numbered 9, after V lost 5 bases and J lost 4 bases. The V gene's germline CDR1 is SEHNR and CDR2 FQNEAQ (reference sequence). The CDR3 has 15 residues. The record originates from a study of T cells in localized non-small cell lung cancer. Overall study findings and caveats: Median detection of top 100 tumor clones in adjacent lung was 57 clones. The study linked higher blood T cell density to longer overall survival. T cell clonality was highest in uninvolved adjacent lung, above tumor.

V usage is TRBV7-9 and J usage is TRBJ2-5; TRBD1 matches 8 bases. The sequence was collected from a man aged 35 to 69 with stage I lung adenocarcinoma. The material sequenced was peripheral blood, taken before any cancer treatment. CDR3 bases: TGTGCCAGCAGCACACCAGACGACAGGGGAGAGACCCAGTACTTC. Its protein product is CASSTPDDRGETQYF. Complete variable domain (other parts from reference TRBV7-9 and TRBJ2-5): DTGVSQNPRHKITKRGQNVTFRCDPISEHNRLYWYRQTLGQGPEFLTYFQNEAQLEKSRLLSDRFSAERPKGSFSTLEIQRTEQGDSAMYLCASSTPDDRGETQYFGPGTRLLVL.